One and the same sample provided the 21 T cell receptor beta chains below, sequenced in a study of preoperative IRX-2 immunotherapy in early breast cancer. Treatment of the sample: preoperative locoregional IRX-2 cytokine immunotherapy. Profiling relied on immunoSEQ multiplex PCR, and the TCRdb table lists in-frame clones only, not all of them. The repertoire consists of approximately 34,000 clones, with about 96% occurring once and the leading ten covering under 8%. Sampling was performed from a patient treated with IRX-2 immunotherapy. The receptors here all came from a human donor with breast cancer.

CDR3: CASSIGLSGNSPLHF. In DNA, the CDR3 is TGTGCCAGTAGTATTGGGTTAAGCGGTAATTCACCCCTCCACTTT. This chain connects TRBV19 to TRBJ1-6; D is undetermined. Between the trimmed V and J ends, which lost 3 bases and 6 bases, there was a span of 12 bases. The CDR3 has 15 amino acids. In germline, CDR1 is LNHDA, CDR2 SQIVND (reference sequence).

The V gene is TRBV7-9, the J gene TRBJ2-7; D is perhaps TRBD2 (7 bases). With 0 bases removed from V and 3 bases from J, the gap between germline ends came to 9 bases. This CDR3 region has 14 residues. Germline V gene sequence: CDR1 SEHNR, CDR2 FQNEAQ (reference sequence). CDR3: CASSLARGGYEQYF. The CDR3 DNA reads as TGTGCCAGCAGCTTAGCGAGGGGGGGCTACGAGCAGTACTTC.

J is TRBJ2-7 and V is TRBV6-1; no clear D gene. Per the germline V gene, CDR1 is MNHNS and CDR2 is SASEGT. V was shortened by 5 bases and J by 1 base, with 15 bases between the two germline ends. The CDR3 consists of 15 residues. CDR3: CASSRPTTLSYEQYF. The CDR3 region has the DNA TGTGCCAGCAGTCGACCAACTACCCTATCCTACGAGCAGTACTTC.

The V and J genes are TRBV5-1 and TRBJ2-5; the D gene is possibly TRBD1 (5 bases). V was trimmed by 3 bases and J by 1 base, leaving 13 bases between them. The CDR3 runs 15 residues. Germline loops: CDR1 SGHRS, CDR2 YFSETQ. CDR3 nucleotides: TGCGCCAGCAGCTGGCGAGTTAGGGGCCAAGAGACCCAGTACTTC. It codes for CASSWRVRGQETQYF.

V is TRBV7-9 and J is TRBJ2-1; 7 positions match TRBD1. V shed 4 bases, J shed 6 bases, and the junction held 9 bases outside the gene matches. The CDR3 is 15 residues long. Per germline, CDR1 SEHNR and CDR2 FQNEAQ (reference sequence). As DNA, the CDR3 is TGTGCCAGCAGCTCTGCCCGGGCAGGGGGCAATGAGCAGTTCTTC. It is translated as CASSSARAGGNEQFF.

CDR3 bases: TGTGCCAGTAGTATTGTGAGGAACACTGAAGCTTTCTTT. It translates to CASSIVRNTEAFF. V usage is TRBV19 and J usage is TRBJ1-1; no clear D. The CDR3 runs 13 residues. Germline V lookup: CDR1 LNHDA, CDR2 SQIVND (reference sequence). Trimming took off 3 bases at V and 1 base at J, with 6 bases between the two ends.

The sample holds one count of this clone. The V gene is TRBV11-3, the J gene TRBJ2-1; a weak D match, TRBD2 (5 bases). V was pared by 1 base and J by 0 bases, with 10 bases between. The germline gives CDR1 SGHNT, CDR2 YENEEA. This CDR3 region has 16 residues. The CDR3 reads CASSLGSGSSYNEQFF. In DNA form, the CDR3 reads TGTGCCAGCAGCTTAGGAAGCGGCAGCTCCTACAATGAGCAGTTCTTC.

The rearrangement uses TRBV7-9 and TRBJ1-5; unclear D gene. The V end lost 2 bases, the J end lost 2 bases, and 4 bases lay between the germline ends. Germline CDR1 SEHNR, CDR2 FQNEAQ (reference sequence). The CDR3 runs 13 residues. This CDR3 reads CASSLSGNQPQHF. The CDR3 nucleotides are TGTGCCAGCAGCTTAAGTGGCAATCAGCCCCAGCATTTT. The full variable domain, in which reference TRBV7-9 and TRBJ1-5 provide the parts outside the CDR3, is DTGVSQNPRHKITKRGQNVTFRCDPISEHNRLYWYRQTLGQGPEFLTYFQNEAQLEKSRLLSDRFSAERPKGSFSTLEIQRTEQGDSAMYLCASSLSGNQPQHFGDGTRLSIL.

This chain connects TRBV9 to TRBJ1-3; D remains unclear. V was clipped by 1 base and J by 0 bases, with 11 bases between them. The CDR3 runs 16 residues. CDR1 is SGDLS and CDR2 is YYNGEE in the germline V gene. The DNA for the CDR3 is TGTGCCAGCAGCGTAATGCCGGATTCCTCTGGAAACACCATATATTTT. Its translation: CASSVMPDSSGNTIYF. The variable domain in full, with the rest retrieved from reference TRBV9 and TRBJ1-3, is DSGVTQTPKHLITATGQRVTLRCSPRSGDLSVYWYQQSLDQGLQFLIQYYNGEERAKGNILERFSAQQFPDLHSELNLSSLELGDSALYFCASSVMPDSSGNTIYFGEGSWLTVV.

In DNA, the CDR3 is TGTGCCAGCAGCGCTGCATTGGACTACGTCTACGAGCAGTACTTC. This encodes CASSAALDYVYEQYF. The chain carries TRBV9 and TRBJ2-7, with a weak D call TRBD2 (6 bases). Germline V gene lookup returns CDR1 SGDLS and CDR2 YYNGEE. The CDR3 is 15 residues long. Between the trimmed V and J ends, which lost 3 bases and 3 bases, there was a span of 16 bases.

This clone has only one observation. The genes are TRBV5-4 and TRBJ2-7; the D call may be TRBD1 or TRBD2 (5 bases each). CDR3 length: 14 residues. V was clipped by 0 bases and J by 2 bases, with 9 bases between them. CDR1 SGHNT and CDR2 YYREEE come from the germline V gene (reference sequence). The CDR3 DNA reads TGTGCCAGCAGCTTGGGTGGGGGTACCTACGAGCAGTACTTC. Its translation: CASSLGGGTYEQYF.

The V and J genes are TRBV7-9 and TRBJ1-2, with no clear D. This CDR3 has 12 residues. Germline CDR1 and CDR2: SEHNR and FQNEAQ (reference sequence). Trimming cost V 0 bases and J 8 bases, with 7 bases left between them. The CDR3 nucleotides read TGTGCCAGCAGCTTAGCGATGGGGGGCTACACCTTC. Protein: CASSLAMGGYTF.

The chain couples TRBV4-3 to TRBJ2-7; 10 bases match TRBD1. This CDR3 has 17 amino acids. The trim removed 0 bases at V and 0 bases at J, leaving 5 bases unmatched. Germline CDR1 and CDR2: LGHNA and YSLEER. The CDR3 here is CASSQETGDRGSYEQYF. The CDR3 bases are TGCGCCAGCAGCCAAGAAACAGGGGACAGGGGCTCCTACGAGCAGTACTTC.

This sequence joins TRBV10-3 and TRBJ1-2; D gene uncertain. V was clipped by 0 bases and J by 2 bases, with 16 bases between them. Germline V gene sequence: CDR1 ENHRY, CDR2 SYGVKD. The CDR3 totals 17 residues. The CDR3 loop is CAISESPSTAYNYGYTF. The CDR3 coding sequence is TGTGCCATCAGTGAGTCCCCCTCAACAGCCTACAACTATGGCTACACCTTC.

The CDR3, as DNA: TGCGCCAGCAGCTTGGACGGACAGGGTCTAAACGAGCAGTACTTC. The encoded protein is CASSLDGQGLNEQYF. The V and J genes are TRBV5-1 and TRBJ2-7, with 8 bases fitting TRBD1. The CDR3 is 15 amino acids. The germline V gene encodes CDR1 SGHRS and CDR2 YFSETQ. The V segment lost 0 bases and the J segment 5 bases; nucleotides outside the gene matches: 7.

The V gene is TRBV2, the J gene TRBJ2-1; no clear D. There are 11 residues in the CDR3. CDR1 and CDR2 (germline): SNHLY, FYNNEI. V was cut by 4 bases and J by 2 bases, with 0 bases left in between. In nucleotides, the CDR3 is TGTGCCAGCAGTGCCTACAATGAGCAGTTCTTC. It encodes CASSAYNEQFF.

The chain couples TRBV9 to TRBJ2-1; possibly TRBD2 for D (5 bases). The CDR3 has 15 residues. V gave up 0 bases and J gave up 6 bases, with 13 bases separating them. Looked up from germline, CDR1 is SGDLS and CDR2 is YYNGEE. CDR3 loop: CASSVGGVSANEQFF. Written as DNA, the CDR3 is TGTGCCAGCAGCGTAGGGGGAGTTTCGGCCAATGAGCAGTTCTTC. The full variable domain, its missing parts supplied by reference TRBV9 and TRBJ2-1, is DSGVTQTPKHLITATGQRVTLRCSPRSGDLSVYWYQQSLDQGLQFLIQYYNGEERAKGNILERFSAQQFPDLHSELNLSSLELGDSALYFCASSVGGVSANEQFFGPGTRLTVL.

The rearrangement joins TRBV2 to TRBJ2-7; no definite D call. Germline V lookup: CDR1 SNHLY, CDR2 FYNNEI. Between the trimmed V and J ends, which lost 2 bases and 2 bases, there was a span of 22 bases. The CDR3 extends over 18 amino acids. CDR3 coding DNA: TGTGCCAGCAGTGAATTGCTCGGCAGTAGTCGGTCTACCTACGAGCAGTACTTC. It specifies CASSELLGSSRSTYEQYF.

V usage is TRBV29-1 and J usage is TRBJ2-7; 9 bases align to TRBD2. V lost 4 bases, J lost 3 bases, and 7 bases stayed unmatched. CDR1 SQVTM and CDR2 ANQGSEA come from the germline V gene. This CDR3 is built from 14 residues. The DNA for the CDR3 is TGCAGCGTTGCCATGGGACTAGCTGGCTACGAGCAGTACTTC. Protein: CSVAMGLAGYEQYF.

The chain uses TRBV11-2 and TRBJ2-7, with 9 bases aligning to TRBD2. The CDR3 extends over 16 amino acids. The V gene's germline CDR1 is SGHAT and CDR2 FQNNGV. Losses at the gene ends were 5 bases for V and 7 bases for J; bases not matched to a gene: 15. This chain's CDR3 is CASSQALAGALGEQYF. The CDR3 DNA is TGTGCCAGCAGCCAAGCGTTAGCGGGGGCCCTAGGGGAGCAGTACTTC.

The chain links TRBV7-2 to TRBJ2-1, with D perhaps TRBD2 (6 bases). The V and J ends lost 1 base and 2 bases respectively, with 9 bases between them. The CDR3 runs 15 residues. Per germline, CDR1 SGHTA and CDR2 FQGNSA. The CDR3 loop is CASSLDSGPYNEQFF. As DNA, the CDR3 is TGTGCCAGCAGCTTAGATAGCGGACCCTACAATGAGCAGTTCTTC.